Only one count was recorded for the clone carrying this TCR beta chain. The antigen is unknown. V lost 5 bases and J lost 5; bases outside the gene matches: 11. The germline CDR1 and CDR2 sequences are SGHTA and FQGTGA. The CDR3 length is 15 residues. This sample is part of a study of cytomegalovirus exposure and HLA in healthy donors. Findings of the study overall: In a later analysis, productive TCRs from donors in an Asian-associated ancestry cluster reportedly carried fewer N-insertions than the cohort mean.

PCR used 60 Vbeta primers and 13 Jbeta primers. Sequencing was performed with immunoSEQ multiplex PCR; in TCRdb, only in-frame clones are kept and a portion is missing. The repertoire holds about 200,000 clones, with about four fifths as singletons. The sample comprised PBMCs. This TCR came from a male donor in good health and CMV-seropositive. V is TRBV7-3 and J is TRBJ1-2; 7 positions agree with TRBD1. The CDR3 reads CASSPMIGGAYGYTF. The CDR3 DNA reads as TGTGCCAGCAGCCCCATGATAGGGGGCGCGTATGGCTACACCTTC.